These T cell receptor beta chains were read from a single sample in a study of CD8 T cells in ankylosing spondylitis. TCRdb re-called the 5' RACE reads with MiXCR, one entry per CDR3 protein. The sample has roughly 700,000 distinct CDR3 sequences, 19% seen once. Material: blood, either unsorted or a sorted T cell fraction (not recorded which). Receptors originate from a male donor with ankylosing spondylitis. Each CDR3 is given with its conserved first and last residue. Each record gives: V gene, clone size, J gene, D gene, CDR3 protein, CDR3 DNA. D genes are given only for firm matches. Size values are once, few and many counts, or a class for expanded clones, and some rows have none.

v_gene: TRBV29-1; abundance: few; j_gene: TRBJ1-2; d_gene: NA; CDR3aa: CSAQSRSYGYTF; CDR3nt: TGCAGCGCCCAAAGCAGGTCTTATGGCTACACCTTC
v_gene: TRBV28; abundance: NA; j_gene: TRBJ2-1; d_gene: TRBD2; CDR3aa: CASSPQTASGPYGEQFF; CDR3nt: TGTGCCAGCAGTCCGCAAACGGCTAGCGGCCCTTACGGGGAGCAGTTCTTC
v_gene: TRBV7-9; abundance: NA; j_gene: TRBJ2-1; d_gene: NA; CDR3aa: CASSPAGVRPYNEQFF; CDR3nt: TGTGCCAGCAGCCCAGCCGGGGTCCGCCCCTACAATGAGCAGTTCTTC
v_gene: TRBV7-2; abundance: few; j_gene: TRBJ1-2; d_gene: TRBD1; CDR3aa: CASSLKGQGVWYGYTF; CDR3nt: TGTGCCAGCAGCTTAAAGGGACAGGGGGTCTGGTATGGCTACACCTTC
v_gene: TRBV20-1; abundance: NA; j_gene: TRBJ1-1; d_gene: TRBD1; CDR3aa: CSARGQGFF; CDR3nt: TGCAGTGCTAGAGGACAGGGTTTCTTT
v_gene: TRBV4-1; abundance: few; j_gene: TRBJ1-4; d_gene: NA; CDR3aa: CASSQAPPVLRATNEKLFF; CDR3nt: TGCGCCAGCAGCCAAGCCCCCCCGGTCCTGCGGGCAACTAATGAAAAACTGTTTTTT
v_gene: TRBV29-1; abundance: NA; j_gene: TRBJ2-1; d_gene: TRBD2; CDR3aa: CSVSGGSSYNEQFF; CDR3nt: TGCAGCGTTAGCGGGGGCAGCTCCTACAATGAGCAGTTCTTC
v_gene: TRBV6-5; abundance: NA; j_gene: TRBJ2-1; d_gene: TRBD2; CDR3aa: CASSTLAGTSGDNEQFF; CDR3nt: TGTGCCAGCAGTACTCTCGCGGGGACTAGCGGCGACAATGAGCAGTTCTTC
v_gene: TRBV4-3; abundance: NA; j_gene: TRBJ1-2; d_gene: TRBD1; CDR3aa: CASSQDKAGQGYGYTF; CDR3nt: TGCGCCAGCAGCCAAGATAAGGCGGGACAGGGGTATGGCTACACCTTC
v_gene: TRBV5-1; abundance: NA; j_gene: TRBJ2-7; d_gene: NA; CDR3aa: CASSLGGHLQSYEQYF; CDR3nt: TGCGCCAGCAGCTTGGGGGGACACCTACAATCCTACGAGCAGTACTTC
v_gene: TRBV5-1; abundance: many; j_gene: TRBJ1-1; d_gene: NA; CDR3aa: CASSPVTHVGASTEAFF; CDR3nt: TGCGCCAGCAGCCCGGTGACCCATGTGGGGGCTAGTACTGAAGCTTTCTTT
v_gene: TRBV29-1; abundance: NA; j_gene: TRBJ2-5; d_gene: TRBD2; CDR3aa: CSVRKYAGLGTETQYF; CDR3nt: TGCAGCGTTCGAAAGTATGCGGGACTAGGTACGGAGACCCAGTACTTC
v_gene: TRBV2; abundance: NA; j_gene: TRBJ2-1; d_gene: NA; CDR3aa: CASSQTPWDPQFF; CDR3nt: TGTGCCAGCAGTCAGACGCCATGGGACCCGCAGTTCTTC
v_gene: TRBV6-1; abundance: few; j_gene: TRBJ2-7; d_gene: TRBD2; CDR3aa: CASSRTSLSYEQYF; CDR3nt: TGTGCCAGCTCTCGGACTAGCTTATCCTACGAGCAGTACTTC
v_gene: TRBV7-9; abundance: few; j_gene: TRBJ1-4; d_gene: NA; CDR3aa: CASSPPSDYEKLFF; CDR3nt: TGTGCCAGCAGCCCGCCGTCGGACTATGAAAAACTGTTTTTT
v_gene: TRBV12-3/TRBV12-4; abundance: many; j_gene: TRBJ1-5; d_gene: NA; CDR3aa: CASSLEGFNQPQHF; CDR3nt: TGTGCCAGCAGTTTAGAAGGATTCAATCAGCCCCAGCATTTT
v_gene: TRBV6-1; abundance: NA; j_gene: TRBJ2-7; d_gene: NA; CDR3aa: CASSPRETEGYADEQYF; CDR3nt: TGTGCCAGCAGTCCCCGGGAGACAGAAGGATACGCCGACGAGCAGTACTTC
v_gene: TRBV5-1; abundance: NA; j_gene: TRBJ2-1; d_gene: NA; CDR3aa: CASTRSGTLYNEQFF; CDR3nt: TGCGCCAGCACTCGGTCCGGGACACTGTACAATGAGCAGTTCTTC
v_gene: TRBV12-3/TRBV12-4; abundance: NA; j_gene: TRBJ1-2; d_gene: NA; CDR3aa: CASSNTRALNYGYTF; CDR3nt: TGTGCCAGCAGCAATACCAGGGCGCTTAACTATGGCTACACCTTC
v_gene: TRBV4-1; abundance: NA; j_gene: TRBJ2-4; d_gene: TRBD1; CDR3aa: CASSVGQGAKNIQYF; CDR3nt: TGCGCCAGCAGCGTCGGACAGGGAGCCAAAAACATTCAGTACTTC
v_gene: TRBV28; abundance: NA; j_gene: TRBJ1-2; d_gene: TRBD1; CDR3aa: CASSSAGGVGYTF; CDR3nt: TGTGCCAGCAGTTCGGCAGGGGGCGTTGGCTACACCTTC
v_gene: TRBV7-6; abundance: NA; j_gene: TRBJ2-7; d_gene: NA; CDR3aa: CASTFPTMDLTYEQYF; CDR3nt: TGTGCCAGCACCTTCCCGACTATGGACCTTACCTACGAGCAGTACTTC
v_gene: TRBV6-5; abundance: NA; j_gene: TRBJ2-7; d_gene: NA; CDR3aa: CASSYSNPGSSYEQYF; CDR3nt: TGTGCCAGCAGTTACTCGAACCCAGGGAGCTCCTACGAGCAGTACTTC
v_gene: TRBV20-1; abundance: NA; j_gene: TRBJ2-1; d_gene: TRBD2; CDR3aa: CSARKLAGEYNEQFF; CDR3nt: TGCAGTGCTAGAAAACTAGCGGGGGAGTACAATGAGCAGTTCTTC
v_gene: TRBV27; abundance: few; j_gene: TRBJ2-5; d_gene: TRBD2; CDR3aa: CASSFGGLASETQYF; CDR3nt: TGTGCCAGCAGTTTCGGGGGACTAGCGTCAGAGACCCAGTACTTC
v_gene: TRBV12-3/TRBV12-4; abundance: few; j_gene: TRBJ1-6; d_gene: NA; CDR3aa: CASSFSVGSNSPLHF; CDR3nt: TGTGCCAGCAGTTTTTCTGTGGGTAGTAATTCACCCCTCCACTTT
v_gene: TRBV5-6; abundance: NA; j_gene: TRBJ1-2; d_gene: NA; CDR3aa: CASSSLTEGGYGYTF; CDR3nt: TGTGCCAGCAGCTCCCTGACAGAAGGGGGCTATGGCTACACCTTC
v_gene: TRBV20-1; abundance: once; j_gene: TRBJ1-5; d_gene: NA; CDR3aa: CSARVGGTNQPQHF; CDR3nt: TGCAGTGCTAGGGTTGGGGGGACTAATCAGCCCCAGCATTTT
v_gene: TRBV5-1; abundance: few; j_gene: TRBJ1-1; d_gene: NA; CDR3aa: CASSLDTGNTEAFF; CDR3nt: TGCGCCAGCAGCTTGGATACTGGGAACACTGAAGCTTTCTTT
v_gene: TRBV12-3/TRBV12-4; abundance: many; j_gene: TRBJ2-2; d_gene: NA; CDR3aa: CASSFGVGELFF; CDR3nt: TGTGCCAGCAGTTTTGGGGTCGGGGAGCTGTTTTTT
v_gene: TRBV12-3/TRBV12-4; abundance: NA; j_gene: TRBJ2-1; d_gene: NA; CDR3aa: CASRPAGPYNEQFF; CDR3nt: TGTGCCAGCAGGCCCGCCGGGCCCTACAATGAGCAGTTCTTC
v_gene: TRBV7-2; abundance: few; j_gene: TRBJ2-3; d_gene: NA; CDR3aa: CASSLHREGDTQYF; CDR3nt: TGTGCCAGCAGCTTACACCGTGAAGGAGATACGCAGTATTTT
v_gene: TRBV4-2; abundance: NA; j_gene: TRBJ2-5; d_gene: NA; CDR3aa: CASSQDRQRTQYF; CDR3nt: TGTGCCAGCAGCCAAGATCGCCAACGGACCCAGTACTTC
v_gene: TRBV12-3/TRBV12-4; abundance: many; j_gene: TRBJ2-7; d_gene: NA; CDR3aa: CASRPTTGFYEQYF; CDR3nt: TGTGCCAGCAGGCCCACCACAGGGTTCTACGAGCAGTACTTC
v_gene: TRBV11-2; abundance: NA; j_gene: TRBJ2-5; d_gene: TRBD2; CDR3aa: CASSWGLAGVRETQYF; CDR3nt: TGTGCCAGCAGCTGGGGACTAGCGGGAGTTCGTGAGACCCAGTACTTC
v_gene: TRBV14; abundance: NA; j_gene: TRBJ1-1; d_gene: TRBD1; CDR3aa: CASSHRPGQKNTEAFF; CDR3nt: TGTGCCAGCAGCCATCGACCGGGACAGAAGAACACTGAAGCTTTCTTT
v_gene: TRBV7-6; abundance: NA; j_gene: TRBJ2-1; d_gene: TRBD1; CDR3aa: CASSNPRDRENYNEQFF; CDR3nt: TGTGCCAGCAGCAATCCCCGGGACAGGGAAAACTACAATGAGCAGTTCTTC
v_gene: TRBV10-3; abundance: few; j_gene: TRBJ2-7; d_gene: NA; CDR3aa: CAISAGGPYEQYF; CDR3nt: TGTGCCATCAGTGCCGGGGGGCCCTACGAGCAGTACTTC
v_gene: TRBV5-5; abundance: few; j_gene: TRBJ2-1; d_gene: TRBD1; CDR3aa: CASSPGQNYNEQFF; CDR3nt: TGTGCCAGCAGCCCGGGACAGAACTACAATGAGCAGTTCTTC
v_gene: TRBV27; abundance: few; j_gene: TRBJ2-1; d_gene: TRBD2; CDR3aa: CASSHGTSYEQFF; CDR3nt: TGTGCCAGCAGTCACGGGACTAGCTATGAGCAGTTCTTC
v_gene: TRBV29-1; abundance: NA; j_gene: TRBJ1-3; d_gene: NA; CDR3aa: CSVTTGPGNTIYF; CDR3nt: TGCAGCGTTACAACGGGACCAGGGAACACCATATATTTT
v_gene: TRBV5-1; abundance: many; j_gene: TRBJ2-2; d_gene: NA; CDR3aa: CASSLLVGRTNTGELFF; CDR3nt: TGCGCCAGCAGCTTGTTGGTGGGGCGAACGAACACCGGGGAGCTGTTTTTT
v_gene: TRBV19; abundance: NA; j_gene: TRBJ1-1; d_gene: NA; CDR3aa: CASSSSGITEAFF; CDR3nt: TGTGCCAGTAGTAGTTCAGGGATCACTGAAGCTTTCTTT
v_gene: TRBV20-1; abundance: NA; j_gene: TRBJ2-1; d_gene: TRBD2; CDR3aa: CSAPPGGGLKGEQFF; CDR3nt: TGCAGTGCTCCCCCCGGCGGGGGACTAAAGGGTGAGCAGTTCTTC
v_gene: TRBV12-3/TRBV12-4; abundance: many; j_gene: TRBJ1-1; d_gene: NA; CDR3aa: CASSLIGTVHTEAFF; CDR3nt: TGTGCCAGCAGTTTGATCGGGACCGTCCACACTGAAGCTTTCTTT
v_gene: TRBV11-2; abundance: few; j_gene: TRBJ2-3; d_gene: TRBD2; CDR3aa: CASSSALSGGANTQYF; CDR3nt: TGTGCCAGCAGCTCCGCCCTTAGCGGGGGGGCAAATACGCAGTATTTT
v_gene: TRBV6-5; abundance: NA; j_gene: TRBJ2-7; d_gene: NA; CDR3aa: CASRDSGGRAYEQYF; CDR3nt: TGTGCCAGCAGGGACTCTGGGGGTAGAGCCTACGAGCAGTACTTC
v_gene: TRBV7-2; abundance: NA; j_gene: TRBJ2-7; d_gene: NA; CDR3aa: CASSLAHRDREYEQYF; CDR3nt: TGTGCCAGCAGCTTAGCGCACCGTGACAGAGAATACGAGCAGTACTTC
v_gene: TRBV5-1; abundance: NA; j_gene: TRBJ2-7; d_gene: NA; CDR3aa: CASSLERRNSYEQYF; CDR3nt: TGCGCCAGCAGCTTGGAGCGGAGGAACTCCTACGAGCAGTACTTC
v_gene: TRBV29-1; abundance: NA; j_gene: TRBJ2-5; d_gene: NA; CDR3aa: CSVELVQETQYF; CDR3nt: TGCAGCGTTGAACTGGTCCAAGAGACCCAGTACTTC
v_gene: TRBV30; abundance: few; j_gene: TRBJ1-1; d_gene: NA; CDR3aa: CATTGTADTEAFF; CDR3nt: TGTGCCACCACCGGGACGGCAGACACTGAAGCTTTCTTT